This T cell receptor (beta chain) is drawn from a study of T-cell memory formation after mild COVID-19. Overall study results and limits: Still unconfirmed is whether the second-wave clones peaking on day 37 recognized SARS-CoV-2.

TCRdb re-analysed the 5' RACE reads in MiXCR, keeping a single row per CDR3 protein. Among hundreds of thousands of distinct CDR3 sequences listed, 20% to 30% were seen once. Details on this clonotype: The antigen remains unidentified.

CDR1 is SQVTM and CDR2 is ANQGSEA in the germline V gene. The CDR3 loop spans 17 amino acids. V was shortened by 4 bases and J by 3 bases, with 19 bases between the two germline ends. This sequence originates from an adult woman who had mild COVID-19 (a few samples of this study predate the infection). Cell type and time point are not known. Source material: PBMCs or a T cell subset sorted from them (not recorded which). V gene TRBV29-1 combines with J gene TRBJ2-6; unclear D gene. CDR3 region: CSVVDLYSGVGANVLTF. The CDR3 DNA follows: TGCAGCGTTGTTGACCTATACAGTGGGGTTGGGGCCAACGTCCTGACTTTC.